These T cell receptor beta chains were read from a single sample in a study of response to subunit inactivated influenza vaccine. A single record per CDR3 protein comes from TCRdb applying MiXCR to the RT-PCR reads. In the table there are 590,000 or so distinct CDR3 sequences, roughly 15% of which are singletons. The sequenced sample was PBMCs from blood, obtained 14 to 15 days before vaccination. The receptors stem from a man aged 45-65 years who received an inactivated influenza vaccine. CDR3s include the opening cysteine and the closing phenylalanine or tryptophan. The D gene is left open where the match is weak. The size field is filled for only some rows; it gives once, few, many or a size class.

J gene | V gene | clone size | D gene | CDR3 protein | CDR3 DNA
TRBJ1-6 | TRBV3-1 | few | NA | CASSPPYGQSIAPLHF | TGTGCCAGCAGCCCTCCTTACGGACAGTCAATCGCACCCCTCCACTTT
TRBJ2-1 | TRBV4-3 | once | TRBD2 | CASSPTLASGGAGNEQFF | TGCGCCAGCAGCCCGACCTTGGCCAGCGGGGGGGCGGGGAATGAGCAGTTCTTC
TRBJ2-3 | TRBV4-2 | NA | NA | CASSQERSDTQYF | TGTGCCAGCAGCCAAGAAAGGTCAGATACGCAGTATTTT
TRBJ1-4 | TRBV10-3 | NA | NA | CAIAGGAGNEKLFF | TGTGCCATCGCGGGGGGCGCGGGTAATGAAAAACTGTTTTTT
TRBJ2-2 | TRBV20-1 | few | TRBD2 | CSARDPLRTSGNTGELFF | TGCAGTGCTAGAGACCCCCTTAGGACTAGCGGGAACACCGGGGAGCTGTTTTTT
TRBJ2-1 | TRBV15 | NA | NA | CATRDTTGTEEQFF | TGTGCCACCAGAGACACGACCGGGACCGAAGAGCAGTTCTTC
TRBJ2-3 | TRBV2 | NA | TRBD1 | CASSWTGTDTQYF | TGTGCCAGCAGCTGGACAGGGACGGATACGCAGTATTTT
TRBJ2-5 | TRBV5-1 | NA | NA | CASSPGTNEETQYF | TGCGCCAGCAGCCCTGGGACAAACGAAGAGACCCAGTACTTC
TRBJ1-1 | TRBV28 | few | NA | CASSNREAFF | TGTGCCAGCAGTAACAGGGAAGCTTTCTTT
TRBJ2-5 | TRBV10-3 | once | NA | CAISETGTQETQYF | TGTGCCATCAGTGAGACAGGGACCCAAGAGACCCAGTACTTC
TRBJ2-1 | TRBV7-2 | many | NA | CASSLGRVGNEQFF | TGTGCCAGCAGCCTGGGGCGAGTGGGAAATGAGCAGTTCTTC
TRBJ1-2 | TRBV20-1 | NA | TRBD1 | CSAATGTGDHYGYTF | TGCAGTGCTGCGACCGGGACAGGGGACCACTATGGCTACACCTTC
TRBJ2-2 | TRBV7-2 | NA | NA | CASSLVFRTNTGELFF | TGTGCCAGCAGCTTAGTGTTCAGAACAAACACCGGGGAGCTGTTTTTT
TRBJ2-1 | TRBV20-1 | many | NA | CSAESGSGSLNEQFF | TGCAGTGCCGAGTCTGGCAGTGGGAGTTTGAATGAGCAGTTCTTC
TRBJ1-1 | TRBV29-1 | NA | NA | CSVKDETEAFF | TGCAGCGTGAAGGACGAGACTGAAGCTTTCTTT
TRBJ2-7 | TRBV20-1 | few | TRBD2 | CSASLSGRAYEQYF | TGCAGTGCTTCCCTTAGCGGGAGGGCCTACGAGCAGTACTTC
TRBJ2-1 | TRBV20-1 | few | NA | CSASEGQEYNEQFF | TGCAGTGCTAGTGAGGGACAAGAGTACAATGAGCAGTTCTTC
TRBJ2-3 | TRBV4-1 | NA | NA | CASSQDRGTSTDTQYF | TGCGCCAGCAGCCAAGATCGGGGGACTAGCACAGATACGCAGTATTTT
TRBJ1-1 | TRBV4-2 | NA | NA | CASSQGQGRVSTEAFF | TGTGCCAGCAGCCAAGGCCAGGGGAGGGTCAGCACTGAAGCTTTCTTT
TRBJ2-1 | TRBV7-2 | NA | TRBD2 | CASSSKTSGGANEQFF | TGTGCCAGCAGCTCAAAGACTAGCGGGGGGGCCAATGAGCAGTTCTTC
TRBJ2-7 | TRBV18 | few | NA | CASSPARPGFYEQYF | TGTGCCAGCTCCCCTGCAAGGCCCGGATTCTACGAGCAGTACTTC
TRBJ2-1 | TRBV20-1 | few | NA | CSATFLVSSSYNEQFF | TGCAGTGCCACCTTCTTGGTCTCTAGCTCCTACAATGAGCAGTTCTTC
TRBJ2-1 | TRBV29-1 | many | TRBD2 | CSVEDSLAETYNEQFF | TGCAGCGTTGAAGATTCTCTAGCGGAGACCTACAATGAGCAGTTCTTC
TRBJ1-2 | TRBV28 | few | NA | CASTAGNYGYTF | TGTGCCAGCACGGCGGGGAACTATGGCTACACCTTC
TRBJ2-1 | TRBV4-3 | few | TRBD2 | CASSQLAATYNEQFF | TGCGCCAGCAGCCAACTAGCGGCCACGTACAATGAGCAGTTCTTC
TRBJ2-1 | TRBV7-8 | NA | NA | CASSPRMYNEQFF | TGTGCCAGCAGCCCAAGAATGTACAATGAGCAGTTCTTC
TRBJ2-3 | TRBV5-1 | few | TRBD2 | CASQQEAGVRTDTQYF | TGCGCCAGCCAACAGGAAGCGGGAGTAAGAACAGATACGCAGTATTTT
TRBJ2-2 | TRBV7-9 | many | NA | CASSRPTGELFF | TGTGCCAGCAGCCGACCCACCGGGGAGCTGTTTTTT
TRBJ2-1 | TRBV12-3/TRBV12-4 | few | TRBD2 | CASSPSGLGSYNEQFF | TGTGCCAGCAGTCCCTCGGGACTAGGGTCCTACAATGAGCAGTTCTTC
TRBJ2-1 | TRBV7-9 | few | NA | CASSLGLGVYEQFF | TGTGCCAGCAGCTTAGGCCTAGGCGTCTATGAGCAGTTCTTC
TRBJ2-3 | TRBV7-8 | NA | TRBD2 | CASSVKRGYTDTQYF | TGTGCCAGCAGCGTCAAGCGGGGGTACACAGATACGCAGTATTTT
TRBJ1-4 | TRBV5-6 | few | TRBD1 | CASSLGVDRGREKLFF | TGTGCCAGCAGCTTGGGAGTAGACAGGGGGCGTGAAAAACTGTTTTTT
TRBJ1-1 | TRBV30 | few | TRBD1 | CAWRRDRGRVNTEAFF | TGTGCCTGGAGGCGGGACAGGGGGCGAGTGAACACTGAAGCTTTCTTT
TRBJ2-1 | TRBV29-1 | few | NA | CSVSGPLIEQFF | TGCAGCGTGAGCGGGCCCCTAATCGAGCAGTTCTTC
TRBJ2-7 | TRBV15 | many | NA | CATSRDLGAYEQYF | TGTGCCACCAGCAGAGATTTAGGGGCCTACGAGCAGTACTTC
TRBJ2-5 | TRBV20-1 | NA | TRBD2 | CSARLAGDRETQYF | TGCAGTGCACGACTAGCGGGGGATCGGGAGACCCAGTACTTC
TRBJ2-7 | TRBV12-3/TRBV12-4 | NA | TRBD2 | CASTSVAGGEQYF | TGTGCCAGCACAAGTGTAGCGGGGGGCGAGCAGTACTTC